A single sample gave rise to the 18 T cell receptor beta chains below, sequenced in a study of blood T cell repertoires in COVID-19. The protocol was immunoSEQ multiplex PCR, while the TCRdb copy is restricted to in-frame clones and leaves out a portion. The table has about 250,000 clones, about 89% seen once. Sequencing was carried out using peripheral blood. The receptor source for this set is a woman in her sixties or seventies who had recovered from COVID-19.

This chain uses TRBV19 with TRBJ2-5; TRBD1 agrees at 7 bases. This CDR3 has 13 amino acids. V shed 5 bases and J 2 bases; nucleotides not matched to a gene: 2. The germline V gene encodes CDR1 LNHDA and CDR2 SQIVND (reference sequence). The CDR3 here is CASSDRAQETQYF. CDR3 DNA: TGTGCCAGTAGTGACAGGGCTCAAGAGACCCAGTACTTC.

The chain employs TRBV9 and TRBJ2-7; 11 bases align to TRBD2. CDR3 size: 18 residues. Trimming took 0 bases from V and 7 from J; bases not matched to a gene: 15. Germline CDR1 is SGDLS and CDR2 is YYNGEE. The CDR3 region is CASSVGPPGLADAEEQYF. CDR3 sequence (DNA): TGTGCCAGCAGCGTAGGTCCACCGGGACTAGCGGATGCTGAGGAGCAGTACTTC.

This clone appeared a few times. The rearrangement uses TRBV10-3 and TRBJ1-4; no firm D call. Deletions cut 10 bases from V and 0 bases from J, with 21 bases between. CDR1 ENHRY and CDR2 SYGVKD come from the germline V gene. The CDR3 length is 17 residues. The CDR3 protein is CATSDLGASATNEKLFF. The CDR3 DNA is TGTGCCACCTCAGATTTAGGAGCCAGTGCAACTAATGAAAAACTGTTTTTT.

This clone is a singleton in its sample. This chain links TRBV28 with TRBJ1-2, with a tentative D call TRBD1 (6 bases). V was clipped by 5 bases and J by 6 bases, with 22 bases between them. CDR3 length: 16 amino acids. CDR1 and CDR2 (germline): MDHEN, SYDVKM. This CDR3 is CASSVWWQGLSDGYTF. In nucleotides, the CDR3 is TGTGCCAGCAGTGTCTGGTGGCAGGGGCTAAGTGATGGCTACACCTTC.

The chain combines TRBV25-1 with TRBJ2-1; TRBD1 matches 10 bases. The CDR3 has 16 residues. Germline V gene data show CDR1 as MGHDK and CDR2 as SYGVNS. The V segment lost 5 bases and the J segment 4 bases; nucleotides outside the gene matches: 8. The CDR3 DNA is TGTGCCAGCAGTATACGGGACAGGGGTATATACAATGAGCAGTTCTTC. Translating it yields CASSIRDRGIYNEQFF.

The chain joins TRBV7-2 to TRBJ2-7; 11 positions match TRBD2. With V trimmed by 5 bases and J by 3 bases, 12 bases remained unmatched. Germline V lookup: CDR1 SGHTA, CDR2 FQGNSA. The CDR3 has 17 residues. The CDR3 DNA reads TGTGCCAGCAGCCCACGATTAAGACTAGCGGGGATCTACGAGCAGTACTTC. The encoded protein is CASSPRLRLAGIYEQYF.

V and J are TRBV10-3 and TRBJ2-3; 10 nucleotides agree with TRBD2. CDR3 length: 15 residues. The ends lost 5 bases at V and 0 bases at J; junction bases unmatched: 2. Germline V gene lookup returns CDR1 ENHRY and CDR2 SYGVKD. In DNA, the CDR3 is TGTGCCATCAGTAGCGGGGGGGAGAGCACAGATACGCAGTATTTT. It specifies CAISSGGESTDTQYF.

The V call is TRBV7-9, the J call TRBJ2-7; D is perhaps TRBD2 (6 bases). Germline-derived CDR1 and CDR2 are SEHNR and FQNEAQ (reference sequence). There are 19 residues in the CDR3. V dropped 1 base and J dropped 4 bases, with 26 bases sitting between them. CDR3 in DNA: TGTGCCAGCAGCTTAGGTCGGTTGAGTATGGGGGGTCGAGAATACGAGCAGTACTTC. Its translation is CASSLGRLSMGGREYEQYF. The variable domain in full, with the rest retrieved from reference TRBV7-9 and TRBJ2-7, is DTGVSQNPRHKITKRGQNVTFRCDPISEHNRLYWYRQTLGQGPEFLTYFQNEAQLEKSRLLSDRFSAERPKGSFSTLEIQRTEQGDSAMYLCASSLGRLSMGGREYEQYFGPGTRLTVT.

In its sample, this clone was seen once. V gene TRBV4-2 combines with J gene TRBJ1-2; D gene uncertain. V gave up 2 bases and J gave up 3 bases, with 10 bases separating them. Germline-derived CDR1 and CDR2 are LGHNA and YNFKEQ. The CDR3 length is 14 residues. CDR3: CASSQFRDYYGYTF. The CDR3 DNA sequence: TGTGCCAGCAGCCAATTCCGGGATTACTATGGCTACACCTTC.

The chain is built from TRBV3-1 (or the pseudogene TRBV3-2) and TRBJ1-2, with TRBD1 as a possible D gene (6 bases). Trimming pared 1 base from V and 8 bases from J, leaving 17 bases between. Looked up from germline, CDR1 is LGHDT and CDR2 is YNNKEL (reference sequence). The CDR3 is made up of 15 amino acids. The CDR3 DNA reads TGTGCCAGCAGCCAAGTACCGACAGGCTCCGGGGGCTACACCTTC. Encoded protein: CASSQVPTGSGGYTF.

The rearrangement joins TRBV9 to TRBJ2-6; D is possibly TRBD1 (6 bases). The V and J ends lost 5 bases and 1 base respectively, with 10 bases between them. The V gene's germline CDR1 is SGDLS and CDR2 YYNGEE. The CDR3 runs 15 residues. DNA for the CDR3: TGTGCCAGCAGAGAAGGGGGTTCTGGGGCCAACGTCCTGACTTTC. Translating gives CASREGGSGANVLTF.

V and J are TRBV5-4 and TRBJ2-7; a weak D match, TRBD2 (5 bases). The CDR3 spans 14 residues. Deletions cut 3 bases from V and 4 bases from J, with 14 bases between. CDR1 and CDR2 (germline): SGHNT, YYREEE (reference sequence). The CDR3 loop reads CASSSRGSRYEQYF. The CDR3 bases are TGTGCCAGCAGCTCCCGGGGTAGCAGGTACGAGCAGTACTTC.

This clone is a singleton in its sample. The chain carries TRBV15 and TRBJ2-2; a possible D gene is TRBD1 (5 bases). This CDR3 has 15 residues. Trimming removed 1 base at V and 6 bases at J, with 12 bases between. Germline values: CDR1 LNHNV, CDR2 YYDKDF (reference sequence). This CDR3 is CATSRVAGLAGELFF. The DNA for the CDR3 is TGTGCCACCAGCAGAGTCGCAGGGTTAGCCGGGGAGCTGTTTTTT.

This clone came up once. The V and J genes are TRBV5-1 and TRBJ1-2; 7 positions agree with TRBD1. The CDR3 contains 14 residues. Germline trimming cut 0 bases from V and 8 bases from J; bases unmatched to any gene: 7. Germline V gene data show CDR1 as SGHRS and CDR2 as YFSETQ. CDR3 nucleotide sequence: TGCGCCAGCAGCTTGGAGGCAGGGGGTTGGGGCTACACCTTC. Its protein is CASSLEAGGWGYTF.

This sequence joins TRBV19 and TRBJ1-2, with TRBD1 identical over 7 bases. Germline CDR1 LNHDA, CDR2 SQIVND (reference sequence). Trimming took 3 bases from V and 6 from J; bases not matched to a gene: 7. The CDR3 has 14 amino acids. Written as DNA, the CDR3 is TGTGCCAGTAGTATGCGTGACAGGGTGGATGGCTACACCTTC. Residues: CASSMRDRVDGYTF.

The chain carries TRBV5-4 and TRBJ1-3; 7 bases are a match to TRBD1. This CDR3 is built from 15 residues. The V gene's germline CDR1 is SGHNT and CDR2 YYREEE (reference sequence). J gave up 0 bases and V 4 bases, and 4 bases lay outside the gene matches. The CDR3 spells CASSIGTASGNTIYF. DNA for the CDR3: TGTGCCAGCAGCATCGGGACAGCCTCTGGAAACACCATATATTTT. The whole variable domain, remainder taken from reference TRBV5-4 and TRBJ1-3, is ETGVTQSPTHLIKTRGQQVTLRCSSQSGHNTVSWYQQALGQGPQFIFQYYREEENGRGNFPPRFSGLQFPNYSSELNVNALELDDSALYLCASSIGTASGNTIYFGEGSWLTVV.

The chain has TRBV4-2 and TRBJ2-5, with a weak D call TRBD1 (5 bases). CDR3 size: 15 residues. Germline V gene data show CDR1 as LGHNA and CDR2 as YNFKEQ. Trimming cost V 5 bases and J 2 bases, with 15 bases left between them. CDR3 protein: CASSTRQSAQETQYF. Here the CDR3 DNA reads TGTGCCAGCAGCACGAGACAGAGTGCTCAAGAGACCCAGTACTTC.

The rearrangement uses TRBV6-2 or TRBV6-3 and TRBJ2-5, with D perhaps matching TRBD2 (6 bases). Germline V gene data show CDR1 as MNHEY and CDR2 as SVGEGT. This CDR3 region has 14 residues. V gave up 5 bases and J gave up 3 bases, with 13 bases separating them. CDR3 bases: TGTGCCAGCAGTCCCACGCGGGATGAAGAGACCCAGTACTTC. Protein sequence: CASSPTRDEETQYF.